Below, one TCR beta chain is given with its context. Its antigen is still unknown. Naive CD8 cells, CD45RO-negative and positively selected for CCR7, excluded terminally differentiated effector memory CD45RA+ cells. Healthy adults negative for HIV, lacking recent acute infections or vaccinations, served as donors. This specimen comes from a study of shared clonotypes between healthy human individuals. The overall study: Donor ages ranged 18 to 49 years: a couple of women, a few men.

Here immunoSEQ multiplex PCR was the method, and the copy in TCRdb shows in-frame clones only, minus some. The data show approximately 2,000,000 clones, 90% to 95% seen once. Study outcomes and limitations: Sample collection involved blood only; tissue repertoires are likely different.

The germline V gene encodes CDR1 MNHEY and CDR2 SMNVEV (reference sequence). The CDR3 is 16 residues long. Trimming removed 7 bases at V and 4 bases at J, with 22 bases between. The TCR was taken from a man younger than 30 in good health. Some clones in this sample may be carry-over from other donors' samples. Sequencing was done on a sample of naive CD8+ T cells from PBMCs. The chain links TRBV27 to TRBJ1-2; the D gene is possibly TRBD1 (6 bases). The CDR3: CASKPQRGLEGYGYTF. In DNA form, the CDR3 reads TGTGCCAGCAAGCCCCAGCGGGGGCTGGAAGGCTATGGCTACACCTTC.